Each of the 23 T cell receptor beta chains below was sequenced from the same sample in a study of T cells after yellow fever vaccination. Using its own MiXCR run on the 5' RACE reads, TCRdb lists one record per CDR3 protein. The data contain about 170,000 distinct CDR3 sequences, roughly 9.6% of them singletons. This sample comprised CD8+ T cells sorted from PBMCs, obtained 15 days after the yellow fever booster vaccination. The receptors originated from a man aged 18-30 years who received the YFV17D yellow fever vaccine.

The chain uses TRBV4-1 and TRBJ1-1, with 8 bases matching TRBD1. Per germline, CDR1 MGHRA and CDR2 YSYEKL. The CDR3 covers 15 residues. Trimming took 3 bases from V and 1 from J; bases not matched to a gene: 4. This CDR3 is CASSHDRGRNTEAFF. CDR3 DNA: TGCGCCAGCAGCCACGACAGGGGCCGGAACACTGAAGCTTTCTTT.

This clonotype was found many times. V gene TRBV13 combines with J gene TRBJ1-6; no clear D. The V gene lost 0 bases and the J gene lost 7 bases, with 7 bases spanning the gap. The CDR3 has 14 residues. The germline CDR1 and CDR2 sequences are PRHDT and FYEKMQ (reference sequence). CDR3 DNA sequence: TGTGCCAGCAGCTTAGGGGGGTGGAATTCACCCCTCCACTTT. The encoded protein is CASSLGGWNSPLHF.

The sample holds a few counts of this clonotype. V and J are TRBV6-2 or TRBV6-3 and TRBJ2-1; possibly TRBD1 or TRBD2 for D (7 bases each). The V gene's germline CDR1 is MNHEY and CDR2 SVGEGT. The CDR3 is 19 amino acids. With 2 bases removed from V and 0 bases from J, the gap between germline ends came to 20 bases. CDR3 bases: TGTGCCAGCAGTTACGCCACTACAGGGGAGGGAAGCTCCTACAATGAGCAGTTCTTC. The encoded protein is CASSYATTGEGSSYNEQFF.

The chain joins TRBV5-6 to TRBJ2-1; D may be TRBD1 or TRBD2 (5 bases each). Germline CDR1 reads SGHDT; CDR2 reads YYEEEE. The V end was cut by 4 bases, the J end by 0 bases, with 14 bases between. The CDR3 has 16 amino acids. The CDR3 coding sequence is TGTGCCAGCAGCCCGGATTGGGGGAGCTCCTACAATGAGCAGTTCTTC. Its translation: CASSPDWGSSYNEQFF.

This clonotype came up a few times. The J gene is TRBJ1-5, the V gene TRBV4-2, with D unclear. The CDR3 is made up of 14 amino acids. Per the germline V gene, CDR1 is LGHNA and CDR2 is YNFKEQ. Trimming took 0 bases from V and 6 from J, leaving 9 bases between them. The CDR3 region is CASSQDPGPQPQHF. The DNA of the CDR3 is TGTGCCAGCAGCCAAGACCCCGGACCTCAGCCCCAGCATTTT.

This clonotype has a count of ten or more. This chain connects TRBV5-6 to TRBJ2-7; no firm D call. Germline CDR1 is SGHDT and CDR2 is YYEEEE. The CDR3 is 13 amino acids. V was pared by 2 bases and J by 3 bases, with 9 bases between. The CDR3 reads CASSFESHYEQYF. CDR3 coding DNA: TGTGCCAGCAGCTTTGAGTCACACTACGAGCAGTACTTC.

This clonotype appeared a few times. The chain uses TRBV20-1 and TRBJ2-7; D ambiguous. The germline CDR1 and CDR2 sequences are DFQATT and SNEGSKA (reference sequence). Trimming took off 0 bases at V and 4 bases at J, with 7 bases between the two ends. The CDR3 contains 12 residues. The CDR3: CSARDRQYEQYF. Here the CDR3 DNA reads TGCAGTGCTAGAGATCGCCAGTACGAGCAGTACTTC.

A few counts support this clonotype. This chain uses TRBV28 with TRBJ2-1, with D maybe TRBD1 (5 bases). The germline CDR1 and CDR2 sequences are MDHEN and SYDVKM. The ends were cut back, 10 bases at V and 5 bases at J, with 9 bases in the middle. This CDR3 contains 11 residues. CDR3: CATLDNNEQFF. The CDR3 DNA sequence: TGTGCCACCTTGGACAACAATGAGCAGTTCTTC.

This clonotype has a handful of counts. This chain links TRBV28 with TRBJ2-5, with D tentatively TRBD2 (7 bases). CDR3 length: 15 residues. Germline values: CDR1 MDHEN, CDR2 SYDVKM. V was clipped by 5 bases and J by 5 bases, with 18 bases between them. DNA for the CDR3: TGTGCCAGCAGTCTTTACGGGGGGCTCGGTGAGACCCAGTACTTC. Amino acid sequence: CASSLYGGLGETQYF.

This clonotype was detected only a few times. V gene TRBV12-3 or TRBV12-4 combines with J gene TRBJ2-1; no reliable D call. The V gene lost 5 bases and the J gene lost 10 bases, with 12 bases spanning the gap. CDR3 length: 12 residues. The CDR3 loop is CASSPAVYEQFF. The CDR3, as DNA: TGTGCCAGCAGTCCTGCTGTGTACGAGCAGTTCTTC.

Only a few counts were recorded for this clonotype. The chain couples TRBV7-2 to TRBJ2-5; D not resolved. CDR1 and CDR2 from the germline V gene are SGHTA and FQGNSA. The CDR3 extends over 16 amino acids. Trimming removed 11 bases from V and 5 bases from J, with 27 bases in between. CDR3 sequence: CACAGPPDATQETQYF. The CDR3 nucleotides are TGTGCCTGCGCAGGCCCCCCTGACGCCACCCAGGAGACCCAGTACTTC.

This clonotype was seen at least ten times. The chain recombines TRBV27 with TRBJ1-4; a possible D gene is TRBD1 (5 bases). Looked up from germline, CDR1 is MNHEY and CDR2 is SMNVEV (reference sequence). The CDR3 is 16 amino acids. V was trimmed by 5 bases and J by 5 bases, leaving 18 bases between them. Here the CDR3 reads CASSTEPGRLNEKLFF. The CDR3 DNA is TGTGCCAGCAGTACCGAACCGGGACGACTAAATGAAAAACTGTTTTTT. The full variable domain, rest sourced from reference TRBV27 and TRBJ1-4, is EAQVTQNPRYLITVTGKKLTVTCSQNMNHEYMSWYRQDPGLGLRQIYYSMNVEVTDKGDVPEGYKVSRKEKRNFPLILESPSPNQTSLYFCASSTEPGRLNEKLFFGSGTQLSVL.

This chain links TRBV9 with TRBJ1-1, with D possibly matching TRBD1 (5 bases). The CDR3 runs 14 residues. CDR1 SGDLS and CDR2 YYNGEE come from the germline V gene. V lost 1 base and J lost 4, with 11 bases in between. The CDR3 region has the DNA TGTGCCAGCAGCGTATCGGGGGTGGGCACTGAAGCTTTCTTT. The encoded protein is CASSVSGVGTEAFF. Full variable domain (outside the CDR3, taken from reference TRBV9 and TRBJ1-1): DSGVTQTPKHLITATGQRVTLRCSPRSGDLSVYWYQQSLDQGLQFLIQYYNGEERAKGNILERFSAQQFPDLHSELNLSSLELGDSALYFCASSVSGVGTEAFFGQGTRLTVV.

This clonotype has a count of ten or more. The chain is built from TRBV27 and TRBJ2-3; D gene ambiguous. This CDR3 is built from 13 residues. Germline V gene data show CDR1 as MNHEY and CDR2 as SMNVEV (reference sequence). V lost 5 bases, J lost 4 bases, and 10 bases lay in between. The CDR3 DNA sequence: TGTGCCAGCAGTGGAGATCCCCCAGATACGCAGTATTTT. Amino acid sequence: CASSGDPPDTQYF.

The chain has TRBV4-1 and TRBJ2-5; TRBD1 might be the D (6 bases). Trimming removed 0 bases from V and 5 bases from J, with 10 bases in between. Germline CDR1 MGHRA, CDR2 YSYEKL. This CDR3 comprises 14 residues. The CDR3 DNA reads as TGCGCCAGCAGCCAAGAAGCAGGGGATGAGACCCAGTACTTC. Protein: CASSQEAGDETQYF.

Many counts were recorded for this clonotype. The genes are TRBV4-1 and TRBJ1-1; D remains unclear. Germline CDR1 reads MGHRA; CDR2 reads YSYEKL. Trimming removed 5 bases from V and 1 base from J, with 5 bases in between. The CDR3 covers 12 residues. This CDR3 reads CASSEWNTEAFF. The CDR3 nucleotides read TGCGCCAGCAGCGAGTGGAACACTGAAGCTTTCTTT.

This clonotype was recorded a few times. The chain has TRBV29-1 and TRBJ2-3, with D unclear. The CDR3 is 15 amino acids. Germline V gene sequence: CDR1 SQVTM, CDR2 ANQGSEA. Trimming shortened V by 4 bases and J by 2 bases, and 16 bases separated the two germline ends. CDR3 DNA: TGCAGCGTTGTATCGGCACTATACAACACAGATACGCAGTATTTT. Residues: CSVVSALYNTDTQYF.

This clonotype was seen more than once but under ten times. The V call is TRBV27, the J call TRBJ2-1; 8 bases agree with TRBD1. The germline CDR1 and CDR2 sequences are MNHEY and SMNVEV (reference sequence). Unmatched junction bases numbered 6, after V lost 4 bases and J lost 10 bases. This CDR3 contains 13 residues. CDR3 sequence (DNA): TGTGCCAGCAGTTATTTCCGGGACAGGGAGCAGTTCTTC. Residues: CASSYFRDREQFF.

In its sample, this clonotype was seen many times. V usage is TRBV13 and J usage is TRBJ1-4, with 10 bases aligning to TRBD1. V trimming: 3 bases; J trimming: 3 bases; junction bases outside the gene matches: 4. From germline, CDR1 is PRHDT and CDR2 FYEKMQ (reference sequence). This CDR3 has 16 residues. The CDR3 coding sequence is TGTGCCAGCAGCTTGACAGGGGGCACTTCTAATGAAAAACTGTTTTTT. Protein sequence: CASSLTGGTSNEKLFF.

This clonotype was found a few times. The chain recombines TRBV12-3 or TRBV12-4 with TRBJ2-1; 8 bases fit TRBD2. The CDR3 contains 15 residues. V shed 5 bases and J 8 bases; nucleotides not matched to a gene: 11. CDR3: CASSPLSGGLHEQFF. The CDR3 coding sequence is TGTGCCAGCAGTCCCCTCAGCGGGGGCCTTCATGAGCAGTTCTTC.

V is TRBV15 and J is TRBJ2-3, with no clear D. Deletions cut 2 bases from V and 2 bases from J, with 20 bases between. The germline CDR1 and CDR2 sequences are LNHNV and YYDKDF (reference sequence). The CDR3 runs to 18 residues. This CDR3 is CATSRYHSDGPNTDTQYF. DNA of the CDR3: TGTGCCACCAGCAGATATCACAGCGACGGTCCCAACACAGATACGCAGTATTTT.

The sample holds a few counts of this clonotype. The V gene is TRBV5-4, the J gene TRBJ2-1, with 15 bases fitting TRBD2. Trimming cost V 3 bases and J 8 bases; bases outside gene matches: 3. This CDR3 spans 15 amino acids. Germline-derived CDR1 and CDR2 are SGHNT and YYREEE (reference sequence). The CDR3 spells CASSWTSGGADEQFF. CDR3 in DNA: TGTGCCAGCAGCTGGACTAGCGGGGGGGCCGATGAGCAGTTCTTC. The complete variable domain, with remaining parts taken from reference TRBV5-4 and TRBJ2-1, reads ETGVTQSPTHLIKTRGQQVTLRCSSQSGHNTVSWYQQALGQGPQFIFQYYREEENGRGNFPPRFSGLQFPNYSSELNVNALELDDSALYLCASSWTSGGADEQFFGPGTRLTVL.

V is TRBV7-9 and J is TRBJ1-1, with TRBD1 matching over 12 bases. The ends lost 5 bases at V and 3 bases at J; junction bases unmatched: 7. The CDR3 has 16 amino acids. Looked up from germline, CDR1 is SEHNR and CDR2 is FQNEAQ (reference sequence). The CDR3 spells CASSVPGQGADTEAFF. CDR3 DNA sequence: TGTGCCAGCAGCGTTCCGGGACAGGGGGCCGACACTGAAGCTTTCTTT.